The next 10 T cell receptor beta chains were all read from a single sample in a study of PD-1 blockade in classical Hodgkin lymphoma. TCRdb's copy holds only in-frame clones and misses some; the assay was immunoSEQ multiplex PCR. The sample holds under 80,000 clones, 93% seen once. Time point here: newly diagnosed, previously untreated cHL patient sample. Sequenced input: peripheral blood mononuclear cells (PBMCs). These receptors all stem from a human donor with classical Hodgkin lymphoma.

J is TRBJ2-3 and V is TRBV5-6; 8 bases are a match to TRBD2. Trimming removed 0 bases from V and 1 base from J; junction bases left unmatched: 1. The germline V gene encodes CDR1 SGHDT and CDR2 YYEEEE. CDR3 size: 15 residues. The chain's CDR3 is CASSLVSGGTDTQYF. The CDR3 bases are TGTGCCAGCAGCTTGGTTAGCGGGGGCACAGATACGCAGTATTTT.

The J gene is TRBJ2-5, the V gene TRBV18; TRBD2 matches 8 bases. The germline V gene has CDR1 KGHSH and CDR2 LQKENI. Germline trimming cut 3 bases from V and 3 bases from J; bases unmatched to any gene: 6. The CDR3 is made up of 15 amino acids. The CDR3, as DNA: TGTGCCAGCTCACCGGGCCAAGCGGGGGAAGAGACCCAGTACTTC. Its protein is CASSPGQAGEETQYF.

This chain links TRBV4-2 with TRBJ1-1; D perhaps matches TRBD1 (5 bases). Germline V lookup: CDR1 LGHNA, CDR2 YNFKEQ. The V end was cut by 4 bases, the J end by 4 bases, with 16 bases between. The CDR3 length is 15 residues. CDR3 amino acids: CASSPLEGQGTEAFF. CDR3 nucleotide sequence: TGTGCCAGCAGCCCGCTTGAGGGGCAGGGCACTGAAGCTTTCTTT.

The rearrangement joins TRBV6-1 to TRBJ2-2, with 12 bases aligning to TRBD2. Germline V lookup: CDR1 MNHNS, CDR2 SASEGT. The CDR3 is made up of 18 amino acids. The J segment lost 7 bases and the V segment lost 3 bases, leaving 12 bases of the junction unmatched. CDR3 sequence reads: CASSEVKRLAGEIGELFF. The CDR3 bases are TGTGCCAGCAGTGAGGTCAAGAGACTAGCGGGAGAGATCGGGGAGCTGTTTTTT.

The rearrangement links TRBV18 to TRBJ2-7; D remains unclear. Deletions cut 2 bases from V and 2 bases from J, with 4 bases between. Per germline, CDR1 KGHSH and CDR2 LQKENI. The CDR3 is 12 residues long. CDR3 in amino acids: CASSPRTYEQYF. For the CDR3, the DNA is TGTGCCAGCTCACCAAGGACCTACGAGCAGTACTTC. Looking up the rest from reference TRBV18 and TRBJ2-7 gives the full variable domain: NAGVMQNPRHLVRRRGQEARLRCSPMKGHSHVYWYRQLPEEGLKFMVYLQKENIIDESGMPKERFSAEFPKEGPSILRIQQVVRGDSAAYFCASSPRTYEQYFGPGTRLTVT.

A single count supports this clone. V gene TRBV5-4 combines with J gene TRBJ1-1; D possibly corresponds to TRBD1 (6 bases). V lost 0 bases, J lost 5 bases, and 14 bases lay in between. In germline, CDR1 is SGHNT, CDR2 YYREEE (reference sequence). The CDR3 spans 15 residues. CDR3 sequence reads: CASSLDRGLGTEAFF. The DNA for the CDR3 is TGTGCCAGCAGCTTGGACCGGGGGCTTGGGACTGAAGCTTTCTTT. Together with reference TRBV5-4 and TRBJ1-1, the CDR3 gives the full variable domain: ETGVTQSPTHLIKTRGQQVTLRCSSQSGHNTVSWYQQALGQGPQFIFQYYREEENGRGNFPPRFSGLQFPNYSSELNVNALELDDSALYLCASSLDRGLGTEAFFGQGTRLTVV.

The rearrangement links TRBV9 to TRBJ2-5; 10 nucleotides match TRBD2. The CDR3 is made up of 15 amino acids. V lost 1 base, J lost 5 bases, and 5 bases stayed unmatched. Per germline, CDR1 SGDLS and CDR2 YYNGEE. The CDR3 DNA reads TGTGCCAGCAGCGTATCCCTTAGCGGGGGGGAGACCCAGTACTTC. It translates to CASSVSLSGGETQYF. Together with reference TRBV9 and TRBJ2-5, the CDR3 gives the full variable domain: DSGVTQTPKHLITATGQRVTLRCSPRSGDLSVYWYQQSLDQGLQFLIQYYNGEERAKGNILERFSAQQFPDLHSELNLSSLELGDSALYFCASSVSLSGGETQYFGPGTRLLVL.

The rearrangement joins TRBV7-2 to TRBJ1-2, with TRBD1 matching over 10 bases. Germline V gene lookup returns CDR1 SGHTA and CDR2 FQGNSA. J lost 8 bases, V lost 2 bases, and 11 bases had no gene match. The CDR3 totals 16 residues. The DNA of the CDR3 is TGTGCCAGCAGCTTAATCCTAGACAGGGGGCCCTGGGGCTACACCTTC. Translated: CASSLILDRGPWGYTF.

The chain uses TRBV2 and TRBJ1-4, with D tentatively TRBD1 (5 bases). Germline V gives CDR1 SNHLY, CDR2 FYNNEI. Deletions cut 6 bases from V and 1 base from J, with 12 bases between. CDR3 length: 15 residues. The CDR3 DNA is TGTGCCAGCAGGGCACAGGCGTTAACTAATGAAAAACTGTTTTTT. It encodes CASRAQALTNEKLFF.

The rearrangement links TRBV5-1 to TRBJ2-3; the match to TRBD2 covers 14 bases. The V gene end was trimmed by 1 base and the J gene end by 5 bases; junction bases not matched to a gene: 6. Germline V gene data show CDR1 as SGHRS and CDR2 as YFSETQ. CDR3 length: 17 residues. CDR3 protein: CASSLTGLAGGQDTQYF. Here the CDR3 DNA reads TGCGCCAGCAGCTTGACCGGACTAGCGGGAGGTCAAGATACGCAGTATTTT.